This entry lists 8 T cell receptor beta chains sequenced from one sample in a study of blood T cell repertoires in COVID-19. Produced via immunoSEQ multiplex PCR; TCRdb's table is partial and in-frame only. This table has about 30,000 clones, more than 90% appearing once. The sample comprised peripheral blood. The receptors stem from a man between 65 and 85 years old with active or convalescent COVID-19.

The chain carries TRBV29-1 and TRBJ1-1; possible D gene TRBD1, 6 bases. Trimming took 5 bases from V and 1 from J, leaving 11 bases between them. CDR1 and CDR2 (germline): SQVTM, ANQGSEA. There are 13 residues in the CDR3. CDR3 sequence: CSVKGQPNTEAFF. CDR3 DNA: TGCAGCGTTAAAGGACAGCCGAACACTGAAGCTTTCTTT. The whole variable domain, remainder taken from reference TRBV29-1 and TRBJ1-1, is SAVISQKPSRDICQRGTSLTIQCQVDSQVTMMFWYRQQPGQSLTLIATANQGSEATYESGFVIDKFPISRPNLTFSTLTVSNMSPEDSSIYLCSVKGQPNTEAFFGQGTRLTVV.

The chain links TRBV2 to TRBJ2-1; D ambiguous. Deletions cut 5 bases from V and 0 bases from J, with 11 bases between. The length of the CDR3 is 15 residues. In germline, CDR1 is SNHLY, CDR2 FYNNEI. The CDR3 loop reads CASSPSPSSYNEQFF. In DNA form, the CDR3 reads TGTGCCAGCAGTCCTTCCCCGAGCTCCTACAATGAGCAGTTCTTC.

The CDR3 protein is CASSLKQGAGYGYTF. In DNA, the CDR3 is TGTGCCAGCTCACTAAAACAGGGGGCAGGCTATGGCTACACCTTC. The chain couples TRBV18 to TRBJ1-2, with TRBD1 matching 9 bases. After removal of 4 bases from V and 4 bases from J, the junction contained 7 bases not matched to a gene. The CDR3 sequence is 15 residues long. Germline values: CDR1 KGHSH, CDR2 LQKENI.

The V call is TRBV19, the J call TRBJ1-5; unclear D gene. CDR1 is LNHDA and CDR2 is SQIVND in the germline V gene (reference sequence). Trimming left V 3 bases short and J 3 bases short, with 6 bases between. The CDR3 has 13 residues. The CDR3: CASSMAVNQPQHF. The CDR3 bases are TGTGCCAGTAGTATGGCAGTCAATCAGCCCCAGCATTTT.

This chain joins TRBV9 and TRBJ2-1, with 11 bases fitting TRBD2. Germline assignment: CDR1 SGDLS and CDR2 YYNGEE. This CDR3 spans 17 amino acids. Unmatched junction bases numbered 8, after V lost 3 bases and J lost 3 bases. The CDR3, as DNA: TGTGCCAGCAGCGCCACAGGACTAGCGGGTGTCTACAATGAGCAGTTCTTC. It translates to CASSATGLAGVYNEQFF.

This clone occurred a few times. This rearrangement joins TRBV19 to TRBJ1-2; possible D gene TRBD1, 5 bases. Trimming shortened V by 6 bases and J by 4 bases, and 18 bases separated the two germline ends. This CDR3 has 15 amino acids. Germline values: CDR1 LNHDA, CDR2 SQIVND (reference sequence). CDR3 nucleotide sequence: TGTGCCAGTAGCCCCCTGGGGGGGGGAGCCTATGGCTACACCTTC. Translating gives CASSPLGGGAYGYTF.

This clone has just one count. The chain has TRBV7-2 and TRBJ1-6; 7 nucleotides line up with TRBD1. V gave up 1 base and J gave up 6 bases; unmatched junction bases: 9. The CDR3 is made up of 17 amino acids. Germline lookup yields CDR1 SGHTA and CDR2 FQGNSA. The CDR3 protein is CASSLVGEAGGNSPLHF. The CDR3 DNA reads TGTGCCAGCAGCTTAGTGGGCGAGGCAGGGGGTAATTCACCCCTCCACTTT.

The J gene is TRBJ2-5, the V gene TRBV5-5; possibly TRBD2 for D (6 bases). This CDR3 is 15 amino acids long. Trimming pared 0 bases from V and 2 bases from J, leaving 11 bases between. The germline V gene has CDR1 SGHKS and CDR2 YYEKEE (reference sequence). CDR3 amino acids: CASSLGAGFQETQYF. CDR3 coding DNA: TGTGCCAGCAGCTTGGGGGCGGGGTTTCAAGAGACCCAGTACTTC.